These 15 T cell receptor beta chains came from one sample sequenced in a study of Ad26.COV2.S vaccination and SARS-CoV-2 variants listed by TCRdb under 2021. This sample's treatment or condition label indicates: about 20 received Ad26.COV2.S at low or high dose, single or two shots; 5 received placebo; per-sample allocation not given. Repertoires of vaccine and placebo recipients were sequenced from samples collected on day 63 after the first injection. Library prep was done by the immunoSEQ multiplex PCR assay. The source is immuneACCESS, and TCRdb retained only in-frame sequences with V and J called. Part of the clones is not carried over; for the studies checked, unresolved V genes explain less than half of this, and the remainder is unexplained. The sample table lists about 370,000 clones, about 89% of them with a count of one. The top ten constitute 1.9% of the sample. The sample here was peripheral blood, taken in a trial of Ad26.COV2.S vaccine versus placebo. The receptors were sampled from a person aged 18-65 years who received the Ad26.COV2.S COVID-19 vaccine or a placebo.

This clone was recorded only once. CDR3 coding DNA: TGCAGCGTTGAAGATGTGGGGGGCTCGATTAACTATGGCTACACCTTC. It codes for CSVEDVGGSINYGYTF. The V and J genes are TRBV29-1 and TRBJ1-2, with a possible D match to TRBD1 (6 bases). With 0 bases removed from V and 1 base from J, the gap between germline ends came to 15 bases. Germline loops: CDR1 SQVTM, CDR2 ANQGSEA. The CDR3 is 16 residues long.

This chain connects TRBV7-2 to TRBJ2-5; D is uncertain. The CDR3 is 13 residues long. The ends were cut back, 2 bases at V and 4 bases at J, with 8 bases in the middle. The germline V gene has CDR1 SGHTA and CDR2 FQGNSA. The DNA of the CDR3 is TGTGCCAGCAGCTTACTTTCTTCAGAGACCCAGTACTTC. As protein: CASSLLSSETQYF.

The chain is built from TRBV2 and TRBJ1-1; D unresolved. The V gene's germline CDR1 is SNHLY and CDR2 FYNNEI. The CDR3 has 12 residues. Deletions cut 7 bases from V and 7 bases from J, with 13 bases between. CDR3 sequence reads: CASTMDRSEAFF. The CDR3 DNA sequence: TGTGCCAGCACGATGGATAGGAGTGAAGCTTTCTTT.

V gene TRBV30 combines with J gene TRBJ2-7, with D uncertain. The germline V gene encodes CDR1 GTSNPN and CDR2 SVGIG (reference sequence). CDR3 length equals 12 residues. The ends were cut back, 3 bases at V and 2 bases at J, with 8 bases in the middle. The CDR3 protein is CAWSRTPYEQYF. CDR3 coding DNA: TGTGCCTGGAGCAGAACCCCCTACGAGCAGTACTTC.

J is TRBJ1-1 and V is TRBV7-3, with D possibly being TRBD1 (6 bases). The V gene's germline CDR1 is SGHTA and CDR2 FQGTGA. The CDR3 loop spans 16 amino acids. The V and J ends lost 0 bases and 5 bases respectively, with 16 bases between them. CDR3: CASSLTGAKRRTEAFF. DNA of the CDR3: TGTGCCAGCAGCTTAACGGGGGCCAAACGAAGGACTGAAGCTTTCTTT. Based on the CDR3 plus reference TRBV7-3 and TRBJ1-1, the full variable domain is GAGVSQTPSNKVTEKGKYVELRCDPISGHTALYWYRQSLGQGPEFLIYFQGTGAADDSGLPNDRFFAVRPEGSVSTLKIQRTERGDSAVYLCASSLTGAKRRTEAFFGQGTRLTVV.

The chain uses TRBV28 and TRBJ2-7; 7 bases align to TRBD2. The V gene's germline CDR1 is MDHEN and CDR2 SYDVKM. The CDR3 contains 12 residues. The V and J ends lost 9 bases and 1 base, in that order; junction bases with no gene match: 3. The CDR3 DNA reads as TGTGCCAGTTCGGGACTATCCTACGAGCAGTACTTC. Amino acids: CASSGLSYEQYF.

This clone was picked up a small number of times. The CDR3 here is CASSYGTGVNTEAFF. CDR3 DNA: TGTGCCAGCAGCTACGGGACAGGGGTGAACACTGAAGCTTTCTTT. The J gene is TRBJ1-1, the V gene TRBV7-6, with TRBD1 matching over 10 bases. Looked up from germline, CDR1 is SGHVS and CDR2 is FNYEAQ. V trimming: 4 bases; J trimming: 0 bases; junction bases outside the gene matches: 2. The CDR3 runs to 15 residues. The whole variable domain, remainder taken from reference TRBV7-6 and TRBJ1-1, is GAGVSQSPRYKVTKRGQDVALRCDPISGHVSLYWYRQALGQGPEFLTYFNYEAQQDKSGLPNDRFSAERPEGSISTLTIQRTEQRDSAMYRCASSYGTGVNTEAFFGQGTRLTVV.

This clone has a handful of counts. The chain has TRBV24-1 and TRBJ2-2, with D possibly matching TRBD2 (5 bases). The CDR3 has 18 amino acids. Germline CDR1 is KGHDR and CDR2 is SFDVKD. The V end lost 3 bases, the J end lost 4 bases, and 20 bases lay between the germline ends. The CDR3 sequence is CATSDPLGGSRSTGELFF. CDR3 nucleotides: TGTGCCACCAGTGATCCGTTAGGTGGGAGTCGGAGCACCGGGGAGCTGTTTTTT.

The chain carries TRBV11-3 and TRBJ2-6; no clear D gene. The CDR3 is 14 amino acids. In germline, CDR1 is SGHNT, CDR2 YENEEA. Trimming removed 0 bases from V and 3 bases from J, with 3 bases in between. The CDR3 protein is CASSLENGANVLTF. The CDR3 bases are TGTGCCAGCAGCTTAGAGAATGGGGCCAACGTCCTGACTTTC.

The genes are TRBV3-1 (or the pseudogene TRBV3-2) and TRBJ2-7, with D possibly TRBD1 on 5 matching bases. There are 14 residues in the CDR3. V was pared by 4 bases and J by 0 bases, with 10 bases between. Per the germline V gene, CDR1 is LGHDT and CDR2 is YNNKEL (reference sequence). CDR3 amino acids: CASSPATDSYEQYF. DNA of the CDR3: TGTGCCAGCAGCCCAGCGACAGACTCCTACGAGCAGTACTTC.

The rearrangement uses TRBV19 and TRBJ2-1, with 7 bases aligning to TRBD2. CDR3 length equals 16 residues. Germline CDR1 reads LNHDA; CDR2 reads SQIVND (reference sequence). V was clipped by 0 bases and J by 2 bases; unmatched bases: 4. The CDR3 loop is CASSIEAGSPYNEQFF. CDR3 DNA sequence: TGTGCCAGTAGTATAGAAGCGGGGTCGCCCTACAATGAGCAGTTCTTC.

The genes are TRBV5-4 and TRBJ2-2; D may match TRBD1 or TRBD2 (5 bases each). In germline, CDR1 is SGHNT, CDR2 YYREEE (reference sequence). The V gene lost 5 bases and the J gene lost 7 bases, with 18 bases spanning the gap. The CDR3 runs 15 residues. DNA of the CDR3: TGTGCCAGCAGTCCCACCGCAGGGAGTGGCGGGGAGCTGTTTTTT. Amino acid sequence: CASSPTAGSGGELFF.

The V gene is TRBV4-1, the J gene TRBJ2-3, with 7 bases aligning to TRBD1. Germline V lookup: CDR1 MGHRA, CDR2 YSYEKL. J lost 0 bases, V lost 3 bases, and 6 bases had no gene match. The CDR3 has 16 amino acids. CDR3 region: CASSQQGGFSTDTQYF. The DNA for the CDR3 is TGCGCCAGCAGCCAGCAAGGGGGCTTTAGCACAGATACGCAGTATTTT.

This chain's CDR3 is CASSASGATNEKLFF. DNA for the CDR3: TGTGCCAGCAGTGCCTCGGGAGCCACTAATGAAAAACTGTTTTTT. The chain has TRBV27 and TRBJ1-4, with D unclear. CDR3 size: 15 residues. The germline V and J ends were trimmed by 5 bases and 2 bases, with 12 bases remaining between them. Germline V gene data show CDR1 as MNHEY and CDR2 as SMNVEV (reference sequence).

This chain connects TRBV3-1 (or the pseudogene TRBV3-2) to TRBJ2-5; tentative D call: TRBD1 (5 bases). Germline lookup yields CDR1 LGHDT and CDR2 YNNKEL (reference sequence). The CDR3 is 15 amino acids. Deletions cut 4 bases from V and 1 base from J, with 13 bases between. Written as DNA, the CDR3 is TGTGCCAGCAGCCCCTACAGGACGCGCCAAGAGACCCAGTACTTC. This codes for CASSPYRTRQETQYF.